The 27 T cell receptor beta chains listed next were all sequenced from one sample in a study of T cell repertoires in cytomegalovirus infection. One entry per CDR3 protein, called by TCRdb with MiXCR from the reads. Of about 480,000 distinct CDR3 sequences in the sample, more than 30% are singletons; the top ten hold about a sixth. Their specific antigens are unknown. Source: cultured PBMCs, taken from culture after CMV antigen stimulation. These receptor sequences come from a human donor in good health (CMV status not recorded). Some clones in this sample may be carry-over from other donors' samples.

The chain has TRBV24-1 and TRBJ2-1, with D unclear. CDR1 and CDR2 from the germline V gene are KGHDR and SFDVKD. The CDR3 contains 11 residues. The ends were cut back, 4 bases at V and 13 bases at J, with 10 bases in the middle. The CDR3 is CATSEGWKQFF. The CDR3 region has the DNA TGTGCCACCAGTGAAGGATGGAAACAGTTCTTC.

V is TRBV3-1 and J is TRBJ2-1; D not certain. The germline gives CDR1 LGHDT, CDR2 YNNKEL (reference sequence). Trimming removed 1 base at V and 4 bases at J, with 11 bases between. This CDR3 has 15 amino acids. The CDR3 protein is CASSQVLEEYNEQFF. Written as DNA, the CDR3 is TGTGCCAGCAGCCAAGTTCTAGAGGAGTACAATGAGCAGTTCTTC.

This clonotype was observed at least ten times. This rearrangement joins TRBV7-2 to TRBJ2-1; TRBD2 matches at 14 bases. The CDR3 runs to 17 residues. V lost 4 bases and J lost 7; bases outside the gene matches: 9. CDR1 and CDR2 from the germline V gene are SGHTA and FQGNSA. The CDR3 DNA sequence: TGTGCCAGCAGCTCGCCGGGACTAGCGGGAGTAGGGAATGAGCAGTTCTTC. The encoded protein is CASSSPGLAGVGNEQFF.

V is TRBV27 and J is TRBJ1-5; the D gene is possibly TRBD1 (6 bases). Germline loops: CDR1 MNHEY, CDR2 SMNVEV (reference sequence). This CDR3 has 16 residues. Trimming stripped 0 bases from V and 4 bases from J, with 13 bases between. CDR3 coding DNA: TGTGCCAGCAGTTTATCACCGGACAGACGAAATCAGCCCCAGCATTTT. This encodes CASSLSPDRRNQPQHF.

The chain recombines TRBV7-9 with TRBJ1-1; D is ambiguous. V dropped 3 bases and J dropped 4 bases, with 9 bases sitting between them. This CDR3 comprises 13 residues. Per germline, CDR1 SEHNR and CDR2 FQNEAQ (reference sequence). CDR3 in amino acids: CASSFPRFTEAFF. For the CDR3, the DNA is TGTGCCAGCAGCTTTCCACGGTTCACTGAAGCTTTCTTT. Based on the CDR3 plus reference TRBV7-9 and TRBJ1-1, the full variable domain is DTGVSQNPRHKITKRGQNVTFRCDPISEHNRLYWYRQTLGQGPEFLTYFQNEAQLEKSRLLSDRFSAERPKGSFSTLEIQRTEQGDSAMYLCASSFPRFTEAFFGQGTRLTVV.

J is TRBJ2-2 and V is TRBV12-3 or TRBV12-4, with 8 bases aligning to TRBD1. J gave up 5 bases and V 5 bases, and 7 bases lay outside the gene matches. This CDR3 contains 15 residues. DNA of the CDR3: TGTGCCAGCAGTCAGGGGACAGGCGGGACCGGGGAGCTGTTTTTT. It is translated as CASSQGTGGTGELFF.

The chain recombines TRBV7-9 with TRBJ2-7; D remains ambiguous. With 2 bases removed from V and 3 bases from J, the gap between germline ends came to 5 bases. This CDR3 is 12 amino acids long. CDR1 SEHNR and CDR2 FQNEAQ come from the germline V gene (reference sequence). CDR3 loop: CASSLMDYEQYV. The CDR3, as DNA: TGTGCCAGCAGCTTAATGGACTACGAGCAGTACGTC.

The genes are TRBV20-1 and TRBJ1-5, with D unresolved. The germline V gene has CDR1 DFQATT and CDR2 SNEGSKA (reference sequence). V lost 2 bases, J lost 1 base, and 6 bases lay in between. The CDR3 consists of 13 residues. The CDR3 sequence is CSARSLSNQPQHF. CDR3 nucleotides: TGCAGTGCTAGAAGCCTAAGCAATCAGCCCCAGCATTTT.

This clonotype was detected a few times. The chain combines TRBV12-3 or TRBV12-4 with TRBJ1-2, with 7 bases identical to TRBD1. Trimming at V came to 2 bases and at J to 3 bases, leaving 9 bases not matched to a gene. The CDR3 sequence is 16 residues long. The CDR3 protein is CASSLLRQGLDYGYTF. CDR3 nucleotides: TGTGCCAGCAGTTTACTTCGACAGGGCCTTGACTATGGCTACACCTTC.

This rearrangement joins TRBV28 to TRBJ1-5, with 9 bases matching TRBD1. In germline, CDR1 is MDHEN, CDR2 SYDVKM. The CDR3 is 18 amino acids. V lost 7 bases, J lost 5 bases, and 18 bases stayed unmatched. The CDR3 bases are TGTGCCAGCATCCCTCCGGGGACAGGGTTTGCAGGCGATCAGCCCCAGCATTTT. As protein: CASIPPGTGFAGDQPQHF.

This sequence joins TRBV28 and TRBJ2-3; a possible D gene is TRBD2 (5 bases). The V gene's germline CDR1 is MDHEN and CDR2 SYDVKM. Trimming cost V 6 bases and J 3 bases, with 19 bases left between them. The CDR3 consists of 16 residues. DNA of the CDR3: TGTGCCAGCAGCAGCACCGGGGTTGATGGGACAGATACGCAGTATTTT. Translating gives CASSSTGVDGTDTQYF.

The chain uses TRBV7-2 and TRBJ2-7, with unresolved D. Germline CDR1 SGHTA, CDR2 FQGNSA. The CDR3 runs 11 residues. Trimming left V 5 bases short and J 6 bases short, with 8 bases between. In DNA, the CDR3 is TGTGCCAGCAGCCGAGCGTCCGAGCAGTACTTC. This gives the protein CASSRASEQYF.

The rearrangement links TRBV24-1 to TRBJ2-1; D tentatively reads TRBD1 or TRBD2 (5 bases each). The CDR3 is 13 residues long. V lost 7 bases and J lost 8, with 14 bases in between. Germline V gene lookup returns CDR1 KGHDR and CDR2 SFDVKD. This CDR3 is CATSTGPIDEQFF. CDR3 nucleotide sequence: TGTGCCACCAGCACGGGACCTATCGATGAGCAGTTCTTC.

The chain combines TRBV4-3 with TRBJ2-1; 9 bases align to TRBD2. CDR1 and CDR2 (germline): LGHNA, YSLEER. The junction had 15 bases not matched to a gene; V was cut back by 0 bases and J by 3 bases. The CDR3 length is 20 residues. CDR3 residues: CASSQDVLFASGTSYNEQFF. The CDR3 coding sequence is TGCGCCAGCAGCCAAGATGTGCTTTTTGCTAGCGGGACTAGCTACAATGAGCAGTTCTTC.

This chain joins TRBV6-2 or TRBV6-3 and TRBJ2-2; 8 bases line up with TRBD2. Germline CDR1 is MNHEY and CDR2 is SVGEGT. The CDR3 runs 17 residues. The junction had 12 bases not matched to a gene; V was cut back by 6 bases and J by 3 bases. The CDR3 reads CASSHVYGRADTGELFF. The CDR3 region has the DNA TGTGCCAGCAGCCACGTGTACGGGAGGGCGGACACCGGGGAGCTGTTTTTT.

This clonotype was recorded a few times. The chain employs TRBV7-2 and TRBJ2-7; 10 bases align to TRBD2. CDR1 is SGHTA and CDR2 is FQGNSA in the germline V gene. Germline trimming cut 1 base from V and 2 bases from J; bases unmatched to any gene: 8. This CDR3 has 17 residues. The CDR3 DNA reads as TGTGCCAGCAGCTTAGAAACAGCGGGAGGGCTACCCTACGAGCAGTACGTC. It yields the protein CASSLETAGGLPYEQYV.

This chain connects TRBV25-1 to TRBJ2-3; D perhaps matches TRBD1 (5 bases). The V gene lost 2 bases and the J gene lost 5 bases, with 14 bases spanning the gap. This CDR3 contains 15 residues. Germline CDR1 and CDR2: MGHDK and SYGVNS. In DNA, the CDR3 is TGTGCCAGCAGTGAACAAGGCAGGGCAAGAGATACGCAGTATTTT. Protein: CASSEQGRARDTQYF.

This clonotype was observed a handful of times. The genes are TRBV6-2 or TRBV6-3 and TRBJ2-1; possible D gene TRBD2, 6 bases. In germline, CDR1 is MNHEY, CDR2 SVGEGT. The CDR3 length is 15 residues. V was cut by 1 base and J by 7 bases, with 14 bases left in between. The CDR3 reads CASSYFGLSGNEQFF. The CDR3, as DNA: TGTGCCAGCAGTTACTTTGGGCTTAGCGGAAATGAGCAGTTCTTC.

The chain combines TRBV12-3 or TRBV12-4 with TRBJ2-5; TRBD2 agrees at 7 bases. With 3 bases clipped from V and 4 bases from J, the junction kept 5 bases outside the gene matches. There are 14 residues in the CDR3. The DNA for the CDR3 is TGTGCCAGCAGTTTTCGAGCGGGACGAGAGACCCAGTACTTC. Its protein product is CASSFRAGRETQYF.

V is TRBV10-2 and J is TRBJ1-5; 9 bases are a match to TRBD1. J was trimmed by 9 bases and V by 6 bases; bases with no gene match: 9. Looked up from germline, CDR1 is WSHSY and CDR2 is SAAADI. This CDR3 region has 14 residues. The CDR3 sequence: CASRRDRVIGPQHF. For the CDR3, the DNA is TGCGCCAGCAGGCGGGACAGGGTTATTGGGCCCCAGCATTTT.

J is TRBJ1-1 and V is TRBV7-2; D is possibly TRBD1 (5 bases). This CDR3 has 15 residues. Germline V gene sequence: CDR1 SGHTA, CDR2 FQGNSA. V gave up 5 bases and J gave up 4 bases, with 17 bases separating them. Written as DNA, the CDR3 is TGTGCCAGCAGCCCAAACCTCAGGGTGGCCACTGAAGCTTTCTTT. This encodes CASSPNLRVATEAFF.

The chain employs TRBV28 and TRBJ2-3; D is possibly TRBD1 (6 bases). Germline V gene data show CDR1 as MDHEN and CDR2 as SYDVKM. This CDR3 is built from 14 residues. Trimming left V 4 bases short and J 6 bases short, with 14 bases between. The CDR3 reads CASSSSLQGDTQYF. For the CDR3, the DNA is TGTGCCAGCAGTTCAAGCCTACAGGGCGATACGCAGTATTTT. The full variable domain, completed using reference TRBV28 and TRBJ2-3, is DVKVTQSSRYLVKRTGEKVFLECVQDMDHENMFWYRQDPGLGLRLIYFSYDVKMKEKGDIPEGYSVSREKKERFSLILESASTNQTSMYLCASSSSLQGDTQYFGPGTRLTVL.

This chain connects TRBV2 to TRBJ2-1; D is undetermined. Looked up from germline, CDR1 is SNHLY and CDR2 is FYNNEI. This CDR3 is built from 10 residues. V was pared by 8 bases and J by 9 bases, with 8 bases between. DNA for the CDR3: TGTGCCAGCGCCAAAGGTGAGCAGTTCTTC. Translated, it gives CASAKGEQFF.

A few counts support this clonotype. The chain couples TRBV7-2 to TRBJ1-1; D might be TRBD1 (6 bases). The CDR3 has 14 amino acids. Trimming cost V 4 bases and J 3 bases, with 12 bases left between them. Germline V gene sequence: CDR1 SGHTA, CDR2 FQGNSA. The CDR3 spells CASSSRGGDTEAFF. The CDR3 region has the DNA TGTGCCAGCAGCTCCAGGGGAGGGGACACTGAAGCTTTCTTT. Full variable domain (rest looked up from reference TRBV7-2 and TRBJ1-1): GAGVSQSPSNKVTEKGKDVELRCDPISGHTALYWYRQSLGQGLEFLIYFQGNSAPDKSGLPSDRFSAERTGGSVSTLTIQRTQQEDSAVYLCASSSRGGDTEAFFGQGTRLTVV.

This clonotype was observed a handful of times. The chain has TRBV7-2 and TRBJ2-5; 8 bases fit TRBD2. This CDR3 is built from 15 residues. Germline loops: CDR1 SGHTA, CDR2 FQGNSA. The V and J ends lost 5 bases and 4 bases, in that order; junction bases with no gene match: 9. In DNA, the CDR3 is TGTGCCAGCAGCCCTGTAGCGGGGAGAGGAGAGACCCAGTACTTC. Translation: CASSPVAGRGETQYF. Full variable domain (outside the CDR3, taken from reference TRBV7-2 and TRBJ2-5): GAGVSQSPSNKVTEKGKDVELRCDPISGHTALYWYRQSLGQGLEFLIYFQGNSAPDKSGLPSDRFSAERTGGSVSTLTIQRTQQEDSAVYLCASSPVAGRGETQYFGPGTRLLVL.

The chain uses TRBV5-4 and TRBJ1-4, with D possibly being TRBD1 (5 bases). The CDR3 is 14 residues long. Germline V gives CDR1 SGHNT, CDR2 YYREEE (reference sequence). V lost 3 bases, J lost 4 bases, and 10 bases lay in between. The CDR3 protein is CASSSGPYNEKLFF. The CDR3 nucleotides are TGTGCCAGCAGCTCGGGGCCCTATAATGAAAAACTGTTTTTT.

The chain is built from TRBV3-1 and TRBJ2-5; D is undetermined. Trimming removed 3 bases at V and 7 bases at J, with 12 bases between. This CDR3 is 13 amino acids long. CDR1 and CDR2 (germline): LGHDT, YNNKEL (reference sequence). CDR3 sequence: CASSHRALGTQYF. For the CDR3, the DNA is TGTGCCAGCAGCCATCGGGCGCTGGGGACCCAGTACTTC.